This is a list of T cell receptor beta chains from one sample in a study of siplizumab effects on memory and regulatory T cells. Measured with immunoSEQ multiplex PCR; TCRdb has only the in-frame clones, and not every one. In the table there are approximately 100,000 clones, under 95% of which are singletons. Sample: Tregs sorted from blood. These receptors all stem from a human donor in good health. Both conserved end residues are part of each CDR3. Each record gives: V gene, D gene, J gene, clone size, CDR3 protein, CDR3 DNA. D genes are given only for firm matches. For some rows the clone size is stated as once, few or many, or as a class when expanded; others skip it.

TRBV4-1,-,TRBJ1-6,-,CASSQGGVRYNSPLHF,TGCGCCAGCAGCCAGGGGGGGGTTCGCTATAATTCACCCCTCCACTTT
TRBV2,-,TRBJ1-2,-,CASSTGLGGYTF,TGTGCCAGCAGTACAGGGTTAGGTGGCTACACCTTC
TRBV11-1,TRBD2,TRBJ2-5,-,CASSFGTREETQYF,TGTGCCAGCAGCTTTGGGACTAGGGAAGAGACCCAGTACTTC
TRBV10-3,TRBD1,TRBJ1-1,-,CAISESPQGGTEAFF,TGTGCCATCAGTGAGAGTCCTCAGGGGGGCACTGAAGCTTTCTTT
TRBV5-1,TRBD1,TRBJ1-1,-,CASSRTQGGNTEAFF,TGCGCCAGCAGCCGCACTCAGGGGGGGAACACTGAAGCTTTCTTT
TRBV6-5,-,TRBJ1-2,few,CASSYSRWQVQGYTF,TGTGCCAGCAGTTACTCGAGATGGCAGGTGCAGGGCTACACCTTC
TRBV5-6,-,TRBJ1-2,-,CASSPPKGNYGYTF,TGTGCCAGCAGTCCCCCGAAGGGTAACTATGGCTACACCTTC
TRBV21-1,-,TRBJ1-1,-,CASSEPGPGEAFF,TGTGCCAGCAGCGAACCGGGGCCCGGTGAAGCTTTCTTT
TRBV5-1,TRBD2,TRBJ2-7,-,CASSLGLGVAGGYGEQYF,TGCGCCAGCAGCTTGGGACTCGGGGTAGCGGGAGGTTATGGCGAGCAGTACTTC
TRBV9,-,TRBJ2-1,-,CASSVAGGSIGTYNEQFF,TGTGCCAGCAGCGTAGCTGGCGGGAGCATCGGGACATACAATGAGCAGTTCTTC
TRBV6-1,-,TRBJ2-5,-,CASSDRRGDGTQYF,TGTGCCAGCAGTGACCGGCGAGGAGATGGGACCCAGTACTTC
TRBV7-3,TRBD1,TRBJ2-3,-,CASGQGDLNTQYF,TGTGCCAGCGGACAGGGGGACTTGAATACGCAGTATTTT
TRBV5-4,TRBD1,TRBJ2-7,-,CASRHARGQGGTYEQYF,TGTGCCAGCAGGCATGCGCGGGGACAGGGGGGGACCTACGAGCAGTACTTC
TRBV19,-,TRBJ1-2,-,CASHYGRDGYTF,TGTGCCAGTCACTATGGACGGGACGGCTACACCTTC
TRBV12-5,-,TRBJ2-5,-,CASGSRNGVQETQYF,TGTGCTAGTGGTTCGCGAAACGGAGTGCAAGAGACCCAGTACTTC
TRBV2,-,TRBJ1-1,few,CASSILGWAFF,TGTGCCAGCAGTATACTGGGGTGGGCTTTCTTT
TRBV9,TRBD1,TRBJ1-2,-,CASSTPGQGLVYGYTF,TGTGCCAGCAGCACCCCGGGACAGGGTTTGGTGTATGGCTACACCTTC
TRBV5-6,-,TRBJ1-1,-,CASSLQWRSAGGTEAFF,TGTGCCAGCAGCTTGCAGTGGCGAAGTGCGGGGGGCACTGAAGCTTTCTTT
TRBV5-8,TRBD1,TRBJ1-5,-,CASSIDRGQPQHF,TGTGCCAGCAGCATAGACAGGGGTCAGCCCCAGCATTTT
TRBV9,TRBD1,TRBJ1-6,-,CASSVAVQGGSPLHF,TGTGCCAGCAGCGTAGCTGTACAGGGGGGTTCACCCCTCCACTTT
TRBV30,TRBD2,TRBJ2-1,-,CAWTSGRAGEQFF,TGTGCCTGGACTAGCGGGAGGGCTGGTGAGCAGTTCTTC
TRBV7-2,-,TRBJ2-1,-,CASSGAGTISYNEQFF,TGTGCCAGCAGCGGTGCTGGGACCATCTCCTACAATGAGCAGTTCTTC
TRBV11-2,-,TRBJ1-3,-,CASSLERGVSGNTIYF,TGTGCCAGCAGCTTAGAAAGGGGGGTCTCTGGAAACACCATATATTTT
TRBV7-8,TRBD2,TRBJ2-1,-,CASSPRTSGSYNEQFF,TGTGCCAGCAGCCCGAGGACTAGCGGGAGCTACAATGAGCAGTTCTTC
TRBV5-6,-,TRBJ2-3,-,CASSGSLWSTDTQYF,TGTGCCAGCAGTGGGTCTTTGTGGAGCACAGATACGCAGTATTTT
TRBV7-2,-,TRBJ1-1,-,CASSLLNRANTEAFF,TGTGCCAGCAGCTTATTGAACAGGGCGAACACTGAAGCTTTCTTT
TRBV7-2,TRBD1,TRBJ1-2,-,CASRADRGYGYTF,TGTGCCAGCAGAGCCGACAGGGGCTATGGCTACACCTTC
TRBV7-9,TRBD1,TRBJ1-5,-,CASSFSSGTGSNQPQHF,TGTGCCAGCAGTTTTTCTTCCGGGACAGGATCCAATCAGCCCCAGCATTTT
TRBV5-4,-,TRBJ2-5,-,CASSLDSWETQYF,TGTGCCAGCAGCTTGGATAGTTGGGAGACCCAGTACTTC
TRBV10-1,-,TRBJ1-5,few,CASSVTLDQPQHF,TGCGCCAGCAGTGTGACTTTGGATCAGCCCCAGCATTTT
TRBV9,TRBD2,TRBJ2-3,-,CASSLRPGLGIGTQYF,TGTGCCAGCAGCCTCAGACCTGGACTAGGCATAGGTACGCAGTATTTT
TRBV21-1,-,TRBJ2-2,few,CASSEACCARETGELFF,TGTGCCAGCAGCGAGGCTTGCTGTGCGAGGGAAACCGGGGAGCTGTTTTTT
TRBV10-3,-,TRBJ1-2,-,CAIRDNLGGYTF,TGTGCCATCAGGGACAACCTCGGAGGCTACACCTTC
TRBV18,-,TRBJ1-1,few,CASSEQREAEAFF,TGTGCCAGCTCCGAGCAACGGGAGGCCGAAGCTTTCTTT
TRBV6-1,-,TRBJ2-2,-,CASSEWPLINTGELFF,TGTGCCAGCAGTGAATGGCCTTTGATCAACACCGGGGAGCTGTTTTTT
TRBV5-1,-,TRBJ2-3,-,CASSLGTLTDTQYF,TGCGCCAGCAGCTTGGGGACCCTCACAGATACGCAGTATTTT
TRBV19,TRBD2,TRBJ2-1,-,CASSPIAGGVSYNEQFF,TGTGCCAGTAGTCCTATAGCGGGAGGGGTTTCCTACAATGAGCAGTTCTTC
TRBV14,-,TRBJ1-2,few,CASSGTGPYTF,TGTGCCAGCAGCGGAACAGGGCCCTACACCTTC
TRBV10-3,TRBD2,TRBJ2-2,-,CAISESPLAGSGELFF,TGTGCCATCAGTGAGTCTCCACTAGCGGGCTCTGGGGAGCTGTTTTTT
TRBV2,-,TRBJ1-1,-,CASSEIEWGSTEAFF,TGTGCCAGCAGTGAAATTGAGTGGGGGAGCACTGAAGCTTTCTTT
TRBV2,-,TRBJ1-5,-,CASSRDGYSNQPQHF,TGTGCCAGCAGTCGGGACGGTTATAGCAATCAGCCCCAGCATTTT
TRBV7-9,-,TRBJ1-6,-,CASSLLSGSSPLHF,TGTGCCAGCAGCTTATTGTCAGGGAGCTCACCCCTCCACTTT
TRBV2,-,TRBJ1-5,-,CASSPREVHQPQHF,TGTGCCAGCAGCCCCCGGGAGGTACATCAGCCCCAGCATTTT
TRBV5-1,-,TRBJ2-7,-,CASSLGRSAHEQYF,TGCGCCAGCAGCTTGGGTAGGTCAGCCCACGAGCAGTACTTC
TRBV11-3,TRBD1,TRBJ2-1,-,CASSSQGAYNEQFF,TGTGCCAGCAGCTCACAGGGGGCCTACAATGAGCAGTTCTTC
TRBV4-1,-,TRBJ2-1,-,CASSHLPQREQFF,TGCGCCAGCAGCCATCTTCCCCAACGTGAGCAGTTCTTC
TRBV11-2,-,TRBJ2-2,-,CATVEGELFF,TGTGCCACCGTCGAGGGGGAGCTGTTTTTT
TRBV29-1,-,TRBJ2-2,-,CSVVTGNTGELFF,TGCAGCGTTGTAACCGGGAACACCGGGGAGCTGTTTTTT
TRBV6-6,-,TRBJ1-2,-,CASSYSSLGGTYGYTF,TGTGCCAGCAGTTACTCGAGCCTGGGGGGAACCTATGGCTACACCTTC
TRBV5-3,TRBD2,TRBJ2-7,-,CARSSRDWRTSGLTYEQYF,TGTGCCAGAAGCTCAAGAGACTGGCGAACTAGCGGGTTAACCTACGAGCAGTACTTC
TRBV30,-,TRBJ2-1,-,CAWSVGGSYNEQFF,TGTGCCTGGAGTGTAGGTGGAAGCTACAATGAGCAGTTCTTC
TRBV5-1,TRBD1,TRBJ2-7,-,CASSIRDSYEQYF,TGCGCCAGCAGCATCCGGGACAGCTACGAGCAGTACTTC
TRBV12-5,-,TRBJ1-5,-,CASGLNRGVNQPQHF,TGTGCTAGTGGTTTAAATAGGGGTGTAAATCAGCCCCAGCATTTT
TRBV4-1,-,TRBJ2-5,-,CASSQGGYNPPETQYF,TGCGCCAGCAGCCAAGGGGGCTATAACCCCCCGGAGACCCAGTACTTC